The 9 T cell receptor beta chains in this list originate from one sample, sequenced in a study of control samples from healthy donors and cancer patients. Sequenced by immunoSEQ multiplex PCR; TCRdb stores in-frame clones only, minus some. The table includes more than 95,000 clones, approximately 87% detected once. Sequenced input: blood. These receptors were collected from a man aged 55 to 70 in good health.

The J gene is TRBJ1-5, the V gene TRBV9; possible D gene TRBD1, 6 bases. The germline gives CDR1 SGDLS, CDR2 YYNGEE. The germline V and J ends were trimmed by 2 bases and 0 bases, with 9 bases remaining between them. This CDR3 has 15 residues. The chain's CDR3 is CASSVNRDSNQPQHF. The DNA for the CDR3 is TGTGCCAGCAGCGTTAACAGGGATAGCAATCAGCCCCAGCATTTT.

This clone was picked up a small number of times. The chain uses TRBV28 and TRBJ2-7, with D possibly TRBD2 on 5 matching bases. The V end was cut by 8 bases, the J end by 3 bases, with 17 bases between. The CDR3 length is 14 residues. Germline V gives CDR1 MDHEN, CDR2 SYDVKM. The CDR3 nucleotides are TGTGCCAGCGGTCGCGGGCTAGCACTCTACGAGCAGTACTTC. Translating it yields CASGRGLALYEQYF.

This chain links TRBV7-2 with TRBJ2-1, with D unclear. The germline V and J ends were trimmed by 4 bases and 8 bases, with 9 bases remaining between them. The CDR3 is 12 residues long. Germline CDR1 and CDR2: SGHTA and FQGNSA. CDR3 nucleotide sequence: TGTGCCAGCAGCTCTAGTGGGGATGAGCAGTTCTTC. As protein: CASSSSGDEQFF.

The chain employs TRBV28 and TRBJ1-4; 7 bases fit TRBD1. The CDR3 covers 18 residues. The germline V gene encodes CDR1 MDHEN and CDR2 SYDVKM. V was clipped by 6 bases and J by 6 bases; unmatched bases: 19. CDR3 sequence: CASSAKSTGFVVDEKLFF. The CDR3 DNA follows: TGTGCCAGCAGCGCTAAATCGACAGGGTTTGTTGTAGATGAAAAACTGTTTTTT.

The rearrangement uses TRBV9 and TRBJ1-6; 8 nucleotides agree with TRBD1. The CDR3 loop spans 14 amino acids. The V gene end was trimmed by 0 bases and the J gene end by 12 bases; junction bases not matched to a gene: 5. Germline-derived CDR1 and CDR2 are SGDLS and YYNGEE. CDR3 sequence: CASSVVGQGRPLHF. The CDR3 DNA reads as TGTGCCAGCAGCGTAGTCGGACAGGGAAGACCCCTCCACTTT.

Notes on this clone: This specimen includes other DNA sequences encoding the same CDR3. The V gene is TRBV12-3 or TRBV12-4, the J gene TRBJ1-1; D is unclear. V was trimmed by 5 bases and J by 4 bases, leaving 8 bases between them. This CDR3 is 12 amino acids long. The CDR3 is CASSLQGTEAFF. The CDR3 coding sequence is TGTGCCAGCAGTCTGCAAGGCACTGAAGCTTTCTTT.

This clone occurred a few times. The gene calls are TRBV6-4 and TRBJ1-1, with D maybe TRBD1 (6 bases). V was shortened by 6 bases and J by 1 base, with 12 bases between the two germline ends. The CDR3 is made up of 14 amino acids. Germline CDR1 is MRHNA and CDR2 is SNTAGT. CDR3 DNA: TGTGCCAGCAGCTCCACAGGGTCGAACACTGAAGCTTTCTTT. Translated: CASSSTGSNTEAFF.

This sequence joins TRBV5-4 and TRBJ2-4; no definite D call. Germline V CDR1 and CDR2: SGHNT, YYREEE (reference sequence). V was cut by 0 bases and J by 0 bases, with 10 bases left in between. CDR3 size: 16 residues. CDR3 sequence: CASSLAGGIAKNIQYF. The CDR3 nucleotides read TGTGCCAGCAGCTTGGCCGGCGGAATAGCCAAAAACATTCAGTACTTC.

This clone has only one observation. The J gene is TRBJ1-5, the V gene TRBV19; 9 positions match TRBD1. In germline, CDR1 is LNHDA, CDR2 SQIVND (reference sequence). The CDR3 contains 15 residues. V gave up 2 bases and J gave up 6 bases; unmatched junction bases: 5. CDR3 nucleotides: TGTGCCAGTAGTATAATACAGGGGGCAGGTCAGCCCCAGCATTTT. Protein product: CASSIIQGAGQPQHF. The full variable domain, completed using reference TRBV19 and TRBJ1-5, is DGGITQSPKYLFRKEGQNVTLSCEQNLNHDAMYWYRQDPGQGLRLIYYSQIVNDFQKGDIAEGYSVSREKKESFPLTVTSAQKNPTAFYLCASSIIQGAGQPQHFGDGTRLSIL.